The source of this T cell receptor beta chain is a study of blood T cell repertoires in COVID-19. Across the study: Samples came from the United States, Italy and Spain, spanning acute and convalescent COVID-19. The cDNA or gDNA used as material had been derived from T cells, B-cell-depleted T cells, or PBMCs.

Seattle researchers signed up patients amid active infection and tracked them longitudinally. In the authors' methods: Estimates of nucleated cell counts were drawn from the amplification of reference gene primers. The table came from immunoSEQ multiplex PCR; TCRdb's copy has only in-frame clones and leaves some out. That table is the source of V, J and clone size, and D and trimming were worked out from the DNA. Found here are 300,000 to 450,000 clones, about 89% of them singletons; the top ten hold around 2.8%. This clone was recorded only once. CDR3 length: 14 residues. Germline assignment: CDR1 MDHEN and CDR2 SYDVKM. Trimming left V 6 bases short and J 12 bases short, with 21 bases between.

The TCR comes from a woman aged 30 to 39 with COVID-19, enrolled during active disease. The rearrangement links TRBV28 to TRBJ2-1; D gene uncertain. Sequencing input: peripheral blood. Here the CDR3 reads CASSPHLTSASQFF. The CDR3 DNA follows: TGTGCCAGCAGCCCACACCTGACGAGCGCATCGCAGTTCTTC.